This T cell receptor (beta chain) came from a study of blood T cell repertoires in COVID-19. Study overall: The analysed material was cDNA or gDNA that came from T cells, B-cell-depleted T cells, or PBMCs.

Libraries were prepared by immunoSEQ multiplex PCR; TCRdb keeps only in-frame clonotypes and omits some of them. The sample includes hundreds of thousands of clones, around 85% of them seen just once. CDR3 size: 15 residues. The V end was cut by 3 bases, the J end by 1 base, with 12 bases between. CDR1 is SGHDN, CDR2 FVKESK, per germline. J is TRBJ1-1 and V is TRBV14; D is uncertain. The receptor was isolated from a woman aged 45-65 years with active or convalescent COVID-19. Source material: peripheral blood. The CDR3 DNA reads as TGTGCCAGCAGCCACCTCCGGGGTCAGAACACTGAAGCTTTCTTT. Translation gives CASSHLRGQNTEAFF.